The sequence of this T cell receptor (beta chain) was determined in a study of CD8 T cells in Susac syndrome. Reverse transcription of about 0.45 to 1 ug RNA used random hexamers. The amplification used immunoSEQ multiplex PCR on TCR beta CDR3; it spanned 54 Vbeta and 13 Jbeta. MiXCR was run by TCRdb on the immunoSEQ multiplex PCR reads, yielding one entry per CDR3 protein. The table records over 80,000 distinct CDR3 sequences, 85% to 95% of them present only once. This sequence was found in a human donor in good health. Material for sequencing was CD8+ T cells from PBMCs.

In DNA form, the CDR3 reads TGTGCCAGCAGCCAAGATACGGTAGCGGGGGGGGAGACCCAGTACTTC. Its translation: CASSQDTVAGGETQYF. The chain links TRBV4-2 to TRBJ2-5; 11 bases are a match to TRBD2. The V gene's germline CDR1 is LGHNA and CDR2 YNFKEQ. The CDR3 has 16 residues. With 0 bases clipped from V and 5 bases from J, the junction kept 5 bases outside the gene matches.